Below, 27 T cell receptor beta chains from the same sample are listed, as sequenced in a study of PD-1 blockade in mismatch repair-deficient tumors. The assay was immunoSEQ multiplex PCR, and TCRdb's table has in-frame clones only and misses some. The sample gives about 38,000 clones, about 85% of which show up once; about 23% is in the top ten. The sequencing used peripheral blood, collected 4 weeks after starting pembrolizumab. The receptors originated from an adult with mismatch repair-deficient cancer.

This clone was observed once. One end of the junction varies from germline; a read error may be responsible. Other nucleotide sequences from this sample produce the same CDR3. V is TRBV6-1 and J is TRBJ1-5, with a weak D call TRBD1 (5 bases). This CDR3 has 15 amino acids. Looked up from germline, CDR1 is MNHNS and CDR2 is SASEGT. This chain's CDR3 is CASTQSVGVLTAQHF. CDR3 nucleotide sequence: TGTGCCAGCACACAATCGGTGGGGGTGCTGACGGCCCAGCACTTT.

This clone was observed a few times. This rearrangement joins TRBV2 to TRBJ1-5, with D perhaps TRBD1 (6 bases). Trimming removed 7 bases from V and 7 bases from J, with 14 bases in between. CDR3 size: 13 residues. Per germline, CDR1 SNHLY and CDR2 FYNNEI. The CDR3 loop is CASTLTGTQPQHF. The CDR3 nucleotides are TGTGCCAGCACTTTGACAGGTACACAGCCCCAGCATTTT.

The chain is built from TRBV7-9 and TRBJ2-7; tentatively, D is TRBD1 (5 bases). Per germline, CDR1 SEHNR and CDR2 FQNEAQ (reference sequence). This CDR3 region has 13 residues. Trimming took 5 bases from V and 6 from J, leaving 14 bases between them. CDR3 sequence (DNA): TGTGCCAGCAGCCAAGAGCAGGGTCCCGAGCAGTACTTC. It specifies CASSQEQGPEQYF.

This clone was detected only once. The chain uses TRBV30 and TRBJ2-4; tentative D call: TRBD2 (5 bases). This CDR3 has 12 residues. V lost 5 bases, J lost 8 bases, and 13 bases lay in between. CDR1 and CDR2 from the germline V gene are GTSNPN and SVGIG (reference sequence). The CDR3 reads CAWSDYPHIQYF. The CDR3 region has the DNA TGTGCCTGGTCCGACTACCCGCACATTCAGTACTTC. Full variable domain (outside the CDR3, taken from reference TRBV30 and TRBJ2-4): SQTIHQWPATLVQPVGSPLSLECTVEGTSNPNLYWYRQAAGRGLQLLFYSVGIGQISSEVPQNLSASRPQDRQFILSSKKLLLSDSGFYLCAWSDYPHIQYFGAGTRLSVL.

The CDR3 region is CASSPPWADSYEQYF. For the CDR3, the DNA is TGTGCCAGCAGCCCACCCTGGGCGGATTCCTACGAGCAGTACTTC. V usage is TRBV21-1 and J usage is TRBJ2-7. TRBV21-1 is a known pseudogene. This CDR3 region has 15 residues.

V and J are TRBV5-1 and TRBJ1-1; tentative D call: TRBD1 (5 bases). The V end was cut by 4 bases, the J end by 7 bases, with 14 bases between. Germline CDR1 is SGHRS and CDR2 is YFSETQ. This CDR3 comprises 13 residues. The CDR3 loop reads CASSLRGYSEAFF. CDR3 bases: TGCGCCAGCAGCCTCCGGGGGTATAGTGAAGCTTTCTTT.

The chain combines TRBV5-1 with TRBJ2-1; D unresolved. Germline values: CDR1 SGHRS, CDR2 YFSETQ. V dropped 4 bases and J dropped 2 bases, with 7 bases sitting between them. The CDR3 is 13 amino acids. In DNA, the CDR3 is TGCGCCAGCAGCACAGACCCCTACAATGAGCAGTTCTTC. This sequence encodes CASSTDPYNEQFF.

This clone was observed a single time. The chain joins TRBV5-1 to TRBJ2-7; 8 bases are a match to TRBD2. In germline, CDR1 is SGHRS, CDR2 YFSETQ. The CDR3 spans 14 residues. V dropped 3 bases and J dropped 2; count of bases not matched to a gene: 4. In DNA form, the CDR3 reads TGCGCCAGCAGCTGGGGTAGCGGGACCTACGAGCAGTACTTC. It encodes CASSWGSGTYEQYF.

The table lists this clone with a count of one. The J gene is TRBJ1-2, the V gene TRBV5-1, with 12 bases lining up with TRBD1. Germline V gene data show CDR1 as SGHRS and CDR2 as YFSETQ. The trim removed 3 bases at V and 4 bases at J, leaving 4 bases unmatched. CDR3 length: 15 residues. The CDR3 bases are TGCGCCAGCAGCTGGGGGACAGGGGGCTCCTATGGCTACACCTTC. Its protein product is CASSWGTGGSYGYTF. Looking up the rest from reference TRBV5-1 and TRBJ1-2 gives the full variable domain: KAGVTQTPRYLIKTRGQQVTLSCSPISGHRSVSWYQQTPGQGLQFLFEYFSETQRNKGNFPGRFSGRQFSNSRSEMNVSTLELGDSALYLCASSWGTGGSYGYTFGSGTRLTVV.

The chain links TRBV28 to TRBJ1-2; D gene ambiguous. Germline CDR1 and CDR2: MDHEN and SYDVKM. Trimming cost V 3 bases and J 8 bases, with 16 bases left between them. The CDR3 is made up of 14 amino acids. In DNA, the CDR3 is TGTGCCAGCAGTTTTACCCTTTACGTGACCGGCTACACCTTC. Residues: CASSFTLYVTGYTF.

The rearrangement links TRBV4-1 to TRBJ2-3; 13 bases map to TRBD2. J gave up 6 bases and V 4 bases, and 10 bases lay outside the gene matches. The CDR3 consists of 17 residues. Germline V gene lookup returns CDR1 MGHRA and CDR2 YSYEKL. The CDR3 loop is CASSPRLAGGVFDTQYF. Written as DNA, the CDR3 is TGCGCCAGCAGCCCCAGACTAGCGGGAGGCGTATTTGATACGCAGTATTTT.

This chain links TRBV4-1 with TRBJ1-2; D gene unclear. Between the trimmed V and J ends, which lost 0 bases and 4 bases, there was a span of 12 bases. The CDR3 spans 15 residues. The germline V gene has CDR1 MGHRA and CDR2 YSYEKL. The CDR3 sequence: CASSQEGGRVYGYTF. CDR3 DNA sequence: TGCGCCAGCAGCCAAGAGGGAGGACGGGTCTATGGCTACACCTTC.

The chain has TRBV11-3 and TRBJ2-7, with D possibly being TRBD1 or TRBD2 (5 bases each). The V gene's germline CDR1 is SGHNT and CDR2 YENEEA. The CDR3 runs to 13 residues. V lost 5 bases to trimming and J lost 3 bases, with 11 bases between them. CDR3 amino acids: CASSHGTDYEQYF. Here the CDR3 DNA reads TGTGCCAGCAGCCACGGGACGGACTACGAGCAGTACTTC.

The DNA for the CDR3 is TGTGCCAGCAGCGAACTAGCGACAGATACGCAGTATTTT. Protein sequence: CASSELATDTQYF. The rearrangement uses TRBV14 and TRBJ2-3; 7 bases are shared with TRBD2. CDR3 length: 13 residues. CDR1 is SGHDN, CDR2 FVKESK, per germline. With 5 bases clipped from V and 3 bases from J, the junction kept 2 bases outside the gene matches. The full variable domain, rest sourced from reference TRBV14 and TRBJ2-3, is EAGVTQFPSHSVIEKGQTVTLRCDPISGHDNLYWYRRVMGKEIKFLLHFVKESKQDESGMPNNRFLAERTGGTYSTLKVQPAELEDSGVYFCASSELATDTQYFGPGTRLTVL.

The rearrangement links TRBV27 to TRBJ1-2; maybe TRBD1 (6 bases). The germline V and J ends were trimmed by 4 bases and 8 bases, with 14 bases remaining between them. This CDR3 region has 13 residues. Germline V lookup: CDR1 MNHEY, CDR2 SMNVEV (reference sequence). The CDR3 region has the DNA TGTGCCAGCAGTTGGGCCGGGGGCAAAGGCTACACCTTC. Amino acid sequence: CASSWAGGKGYTF.

Note on this clone: Other nucleotide sequences from this sample produce the same CDR3. The rearrangement joins TRBV5-1 to TRBJ1-2; D ambiguous. This CDR3 contains 15 residues. The ends were cut back, 0 bases at V and 0 bases at J, with 9 bases in the middle. Germline values: CDR1 SGHRS, CDR2 YFSETQ. The CDR3 bases are TGCGCCAGCAGCTTGGCCGTCAGCGCTAACTATGGCTACACCTTC. Residues: CASSLAVSANYGYTF.

The genes are TRBV5-1 and TRBJ2-2; tentative D call: TRBD2 (6 bases). Trimming stripped 4 bases from V and 0 bases from J, with 10 bases between. This CDR3 region has 15 residues. The V gene's germline CDR1 is SGHRS and CDR2 YFSETQ. In nucleotides, the CDR3 is TGCGCCAGCAGCCCCGGGAGAGCGAACACCGGGGAGCTGTTTTTT. Its protein product is CASSPGRANTGELFF.

The chain uses TRBV11-2 and TRBJ2-7; D is undetermined. The CDR3 contains 12 residues. Germline CDR1 is SGHAT and CDR2 is FQNNGV. Trimming left V 1 base short and J 3 bases short, with 4 bases between. The CDR3 region is CASSLGLYEQYF. As DNA, the CDR3 is TGTGCCAGCAGCTTAGGCCTCTACGAGCAGTACTTC.

This clone was recorded only once. The J gene is TRBJ1-4, the V gene TRBV6-6; D is uncertain. V was cut by 6 bases and J by 8 bases, with 16 bases left in between. Germline V gene sequence: CDR1 MNHNY, CDR2 SVGAGI (reference sequence). The CDR3 totals 14 residues. The CDR3 loop is CASRNEQNGEKLFF. The DNA of the CDR3 is TGTGCCAGCAGGAACGAACAGAACGGAGAAAAACTGTTTTTT.

This CDR3 reads CASSYSGNWRGTQYF. In DNA, the CDR3 is TGTGCCAGCAGTTATTCCGGGAACTGGAGGGGGACCCAGTACTTC. The chain uses TRBV6-5 and TRBJ2-5; tentative D call: TRBD2 (6 bases). The CDR3 contains 15 residues. Trimming left V 3 bases short and J 7 bases short, with 18 bases between. From germline, CDR1 is MNHEY and CDR2 SVGAGI.

This clone was observed once. The chain is built from TRBV18 and TRBJ1-1; tentatively, D is TRBD1 (5 bases). The CDR3 covers 14 residues. Germline V gives CDR1 KGHSH, CDR2 LQKENI. Trimming shortened V by 1 base and J by 5 bases, and 11 bases separated the two germline ends. The CDR3 spells CASSPRGWGTEAFF. CDR3 coding DNA: TGTGCCAGCTCACCACGGGGCTGGGGGACTGAAGCTTTCTTT. Based on the CDR3 plus reference TRBV18 and TRBJ1-1, the full variable domain is NAGVMQNPRHLVRRRGQEARLRCSPMKGHSHVYWYRQLPEEGLKFMVYLQKENIIDESGMPKERFSAEFPKEGPSILRIQQVVRGDSAAYFCASSPRGWGTEAFFGQGTRLTVV.

V usage is TRBV11-2 and J usage is TRBJ2-7; D is unresolved. Per the germline V gene, CDR1 is SGHAT and CDR2 is FQNNGV. This CDR3 is 14 amino acids long. Trimming left V 6 bases short and J 4 bases short, with 16 bases between. CDR3 loop: CASSEDGSVYEQYF. The CDR3 region has the DNA TGTGCCAGCAGTGAAGACGGATCCGTTTACGAGCAGTACTTC. Based on the CDR3 plus reference TRBV11-2 and TRBJ2-7, the full variable domain is EAGVAQSPRYKIIEKRQSVAFWCNPISGHATLYWYQQILGQGPKLLIQFQNNGVVDDSQLPKDRFSAERLKGVDSTLKIQPAKLEDSAVYLCASSEDGSVYEQYFGPGTRLTVT.

The chain has TRBV30 and TRBJ2-7; 10 nucleotides line up with TRBD1. Trimming cost V 7 bases and J 9 bases; bases outside gene matches: 9. From germline, CDR1 is GTSNPN and CDR2 SVGIG (reference sequence). The CDR3 consists of 12 residues. In DNA, the CDR3 is TGTGCCTTCGCGGACAGGGGGTCGGTGCAGTACTTC. Amino acid sequence: CAFADRGSVQYF.

The CDR3 DNA follows: TGTGCTAGTGGTTTGTACAATGAGCAGTTCTTC. Its protein is CASGLYNEQFF. The chain couples TRBV12-5 to TRBJ2-1; D not certain. V was trimmed by 2 bases and J by 4 bases, leaving 0 bases between them. Germline CDR1 is LGHNT and CDR2 is FRNRAP. The CDR3 runs to 11 residues.

The V call is TRBV4-3, the J call TRBJ2-7; D might be TRBD2 (5 bases). Trimming took off 1 base at V and 3 bases at J, with 13 bases between the two ends. CDR1 LGHNA and CDR2 YSLEER come from the germline V gene. The CDR3 contains 15 residues. CDR3: CASSQGRQPRYEQYF. In DNA, the CDR3 is TGCGCCAGCAGCCAAGGGAGGCAGCCGCGCTACGAGCAGTACTTC.

V usage is TRBV29-1 and J usage is TRBJ2-3, with a possible D match to TRBD1 (5 bases). Trimming cost V 4 bases and J 2 bases, with 10 bases left between them. The CDR3 runs 13 residues. CDR1 is SQVTM, CDR2 ANQGSEA, per germline. The DNA for the CDR3 is TGCAGCGTTGGGTGGGGCTCCACAGATACGCAGTATTTT. This encodes CSVGWGSTDTQYF.

J is TRBJ2-7 and V is TRBV12-5, with 8 bases matching TRBD1. This CDR3 spans 14 amino acids. The V gene's germline CDR1 is LGHNT and CDR2 FRNRAP. Losses at the gene ends were 1 base for V and 3 bases for J; bases not matched to a gene: 2. CDR3: CASGLGQGSYEQYF. The CDR3 coding sequence is TGTGCTAGTGGTTTGGGACAGGGGAGCTACGAGCAGTACTTC.